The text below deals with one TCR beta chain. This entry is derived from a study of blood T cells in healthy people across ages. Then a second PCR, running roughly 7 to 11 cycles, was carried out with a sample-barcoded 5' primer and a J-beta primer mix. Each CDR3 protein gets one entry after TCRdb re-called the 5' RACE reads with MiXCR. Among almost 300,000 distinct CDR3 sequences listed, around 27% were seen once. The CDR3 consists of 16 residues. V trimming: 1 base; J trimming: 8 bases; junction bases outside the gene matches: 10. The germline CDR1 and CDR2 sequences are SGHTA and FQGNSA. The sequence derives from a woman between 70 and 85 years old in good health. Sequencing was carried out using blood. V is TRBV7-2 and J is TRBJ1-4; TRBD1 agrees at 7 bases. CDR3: CASSLGPDRVREKLFF. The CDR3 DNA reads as TGTGCCAGCAGCTTAGGCCCCGACAGGGTGAGGGAAAAACTGTTTTTT.